This TCR beta chain was sequenced during a study of OX40 agonist ivuxolimab in advanced cancers. Study results and caveats: Partial responders receiving 0.1-3.0 mg/kg showed among the lowest clonal expansion.

The data were produced by immunoSEQ multiplex PCR, yet TCRdb's version contains in-frame clones alone and is incomplete. In the table there are more than 65,000 clones, less than 95% of which are singletons. Germline lookup yields CDR1 SGHDN and CDR2 FVKESK. V was shortened by 4 bases and J by 7 bases, with 13 bases between the two germline ends. The CDR3 is 14 residues long. In the case of this clone: Antigen specificity is unknown.

This chain uses TRBV14 with TRBJ2-2; D is possibly TRBD1 (5 bases). This TCR was recovered from an adult with an advanced solid tumor such as melanoma, head and neck, liver or kidney cancer. The specimen was CD4+ or CD8+ T cells sorted from blood, collected in a trial of the OX40 agonist ivuxolimab. The CDR3 spells CASSPQGIGGELFF. CDR3 nucleotides: TGTGCCAGCAGCCCGCAGGGAATTGGCGGGGAGCTGTTTTTT.